These 10 T cell receptor beta chains originate from one sample sequenced in a study of STAT5B mutations in CD4+ large granular lymphocyte leukemia. The data were produced by immunoSEQ multiplex PCR, yet TCRdb's version contains in-frame clones alone and is incomplete. The table lists some 32,000 clones, around 85% of them singletons, with around 4% in the top ten. Sequenced material: CD4+ T cells from blood buffy coats. The receptors derive from a human donor in good health.

The chain joins TRBV5-6 to TRBJ2-3; TRBD1 matches at 12 bases. The germline CDR1 and CDR2 sequences are SGHDT and YYEEEE. This CDR3 is 15 amino acids long. J was trimmed by 6 bases and V by 5 bases; bases with no gene match: 7. CDR3 DNA: TGTGCCAGCAGTTCGGGACAGGGGGCGGGTGATACGCAGTATTTT. Translation: CASSSGQGAGDTQYF.

The V call is TRBV15, the J call TRBJ2-7; 7 nucleotides agree with TRBD2. J gave up 7 bases and V 1 base, and 4 bases lay outside the gene matches. The CDR3 contains 13 residues. Germline-derived CDR1 and CDR2 are LNHNV and YYDKDF (reference sequence). The CDR3 nucleotides are TGTGCCACCAGCAGAGTAGGGAGGGCTGAGCAGTACTTC. Translated, it gives CATSRVGRAEQYF.

The table lists this clone with a count of one. This rearrangement joins TRBV20-1 to TRBJ1-3; D is unresolved. The V gene's germline CDR1 is DFQATT and CDR2 SNEGSKA (reference sequence). V lost 1 base and J 6 bases, leaving 4 bases between the germline ends. The CDR3 contains 11 residues. The CDR3 nucleotides are TGCAGTGCTAGAGCGGAAAACACCATATATTTT. Translated: CSARAENTIYF.

This chain connects TRBV7-2 to TRBJ2-4; the D call may be TRBD1 or TRBD2 (5 bases each). Germline values: CDR1 SGHTA, CDR2 FQGNSA. V lost 0 bases, J lost 2 bases, and 11 bases lay in between. The CDR3 spans 16 residues. Here the CDR3 DNA reads TGTGCCAGCAGCTTAGCGCTAGCAGGGACCAAAAACATTCAGTACTTC. Translation: CASSLALAGTKNIQYF. Looking up the rest from reference TRBV7-2 and TRBJ2-4 gives the full variable domain: GAGVSQSPSNKVTEKGKDVELRCDPISGHTALYWYRQSLGQGLEFLIYFQGNSAPDKSGLPSDRFSAERTGGSVSTLTIQRTQQEDSAVYLCASSLALAGTKNIQYFGAGTRLSVL.

The chain combines TRBV7-9 with TRBJ2-1; 7 bases line up with TRBD1. V was clipped by 4 bases and J by 12 bases; unmatched bases: 6. The V gene's germline CDR1 is SEHNR and CDR2 FQNEAQ (reference sequence). CDR3 length equals 12 residues. The CDR3 coding sequence is TGTGCCAGCAGCTCAACAGGGGCACCGCAGTTCTTC. It encodes CASSSTGAPQFF.

This sequence joins TRBV5-1 and TRBJ2-2; TRBD1 might be the D (6 bases). The CDR3 loop spans 15 amino acids. Germline assignment: CDR1 SGHRS and CDR2 YFSETQ. V was trimmed by 2 bases and J by 1 base, leaving 9 bases between them. The CDR3 coding sequence is TGCGCCAGCAGCTTCCGACAGGTGAACACCGGGGAGCTGTTTTTT. Translated, it gives CASSFRQVNTGELFF.

The chain couples TRBV5-6 to TRBJ2-2; D is ambiguous. Germline CDR1 and CDR2: SGHDT and YYEEEE. The V end lost 2 bases, the J end lost 7 bases, and 6 bases lay between the germline ends. This CDR3 comprises 12 residues. The CDR3 DNA is TGTGCCAGCAGCTTAGTCAGCGGGGAGCTGTTTTTT. The encoded protein is CASSLVSGELFF.

This sequence joins TRBV18 and TRBJ1-6; 7 bases map to TRBD1. J gave up 10 bases and V 3 bases, and 6 bases lay outside the gene matches. CDR3 length: 14 amino acids. CDR1 is KGHSH and CDR2 is LQKENI in the germline V gene. CDR3 DNA: TGTGCCAGCTCACCCGCCGCAGGGGGGTCACCCCTCCACTTT. This sequence encodes CASSPAAGGSPLHF.

CDR3 region: CASLGIRDRVSDTQYF. The CDR3 coding sequence is TGTGCCAGCCTTGGGATCCGGGACAGGGTTTCAGATACGCAGTATTTT. The genes are TRBV7-9 and TRBJ2-3; 9 bases match TRBD1. Per germline, CDR1 SEHNR and CDR2 FQNEAQ (reference sequence). The CDR3 covers 16 residues. Trimming removed 8 bases from V and 4 bases from J; junction bases left unmatched: 13.

The count of this clone is one. The rearrangement joins TRBV6-1 to TRBJ2-3; D might be TRBD1 (7 bases). The length of the CDR3 is 14 residues. V lost 6 bases, J lost 5 bases, and 15 bases lay in between. Germline CDR1 MNHNS, CDR2 SASEGT. CDR3: CASSDGTAGDTQYF. For the CDR3, the DNA is TGTGCCAGCAGCGACGGGACAGCGGGAGATACGCAGTATTTT.